Shown below are 6 T cell receptor beta chains from a single sample sequenced in a study of blood T cell repertoires in COVID-19. Some clones are missing from TCRdb's copy, which holds only in-frame ones; the method was immunoSEQ multiplex PCR. The table lists fewer than 250,000 clones, roughly nine tenths of them singletons. Sequences were obtained from peripheral blood. The receptor set was obtained from a woman between 45 and 65 years old with acute or convalescent COVID-19.

V usage is TRBV11-2 and J usage is TRBJ1-2, with unresolved D. CDR3 length: 13 amino acids. Germline V gene sequence: CDR1 SGHAT, CDR2 FQNNGV. V was shortened by 0 bases and J by 8 bases, with 10 bases between the two germline ends. The CDR3 DNA reads TGTGCCAGCAGCTTAGAGGGCCCTGCCGGCTACACCTTC. This gives the protein CASSLEGPAGYTF.

Written as DNA, the CDR3 is TGTGCCAGCAGTTTACAGGGGATGGCAGATACGCAGTATTTT. It yields the protein CASSLQGMADTQYF. This rearrangement joins TRBV7-8 to TRBJ2-3; 7 bases match TRBD1. The CDR3 spans 14 residues. Germline V gives CDR1 SGHVS, CDR2 FQNEAQ. The J segment lost 4 bases and the V segment lost 6 bases, leaving 7 bases of the junction unmatched.

V gene TRBV2 combines with J gene TRBJ1-5; 9 positions match TRBD1. Trimming cost V 4 bases and J 0 bases; bases outside gene matches: 7. From germline, CDR1 is SNHLY and CDR2 FYNNEI. The CDR3 spans 17 residues. The CDR3 loop reads CASSATGGAFSNQPQHF. DNA for the CDR3: TGTGCCAGCAGTGCGACAGGGGGTGCTTTTAGCAATCAGCCCCAGCATTTT. Drawing the rest from reference TRBV2 and TRBJ1-5, the complete variable domain is EPEVTQTPSHQVTQMGQEVILRCVPISNHLYFYWYRQILGQKVEFLVSFYNNEISEKSEIFDDQFSVERPDGSNFTLKIRSTKLEDSAMYFCASSATGGAFSNQPQHFGDGTRLSIL.

The chain couples TRBV9 to TRBJ1-4; D possibly corresponds to TRBD1 (6 bases). The CDR3 loop spans 14 amino acids. The germline gives CDR1 SGDLS, CDR2 YYNGEE. Trimming cost V 0 bases and J 8 bases, with 11 bases left between them. The CDR3 sequence: CASSVGQVREKLFF. The CDR3 DNA is TGTGCCAGCAGCGTAGGACAGGTCCGGGAAAAACTGTTTTTT.

The chain carries TRBV12-3 or TRBV12-4 and TRBJ1-1; TRBD1 might be the D (6 bases). The ends were cut back, 6 bases at V and 3 bases at J, with 11 bases in the middle. This CDR3 comprises 13 residues. CDR3 DNA sequence: TGTGCCAGCAGGTACAGGGCGTACACTGAAGCTTTCTTT. Translating gives CASRYRAYTEAFF.

Notes on this clone: The sample holds other DNA sequences that translate to the same CDR3. V and J are TRBV6-2 or TRBV6-3 and TRBJ2-2; 8 bases agree with TRBD1. The junction had 7 bases not matched to a gene; V was cut back by 5 bases and J by 5 bases. CDR3 length: 15 residues. Germline CDR1 reads MNHEY; CDR2 reads SVGEGT. The CDR3 here is CASSRGTGGTGELFF. DNA for the CDR3: TGTGCCAGCAGTAGGGGGACAGGCGGAACCGGGGAGCTGTTTTTT.